A selection of T cell receptor beta chains follows, all from one sample in a study of OX40 agonist ivuxolimab in advanced cancers. TCRdb's copy holds only in-frame clones and misses some; the assay was immunoSEQ multiplex PCR. The table lists tens of thousands of clones, around 88% of them singletons. Specimen: CD4+ or CD8+ T cells sorted from blood, collected in a trial of the OX40 agonist ivuxolimab. These receptors were collected from an adult with an advanced solid tumor such as melanoma, head and neck, liver or kidney cancer. Each CDR3 is given with its conserved first and last residue.

V: TRBV11-2; length: 18; J: TRBJ2-1; CDR3: CASSFKRNVGPGANEQFF
V: TRBV2; length: 13; J: TRBJ2-5; CDR3: CASSESEKETQYF
V: TRBV23-1; length: 16; J: TRBJ2-7; CDR3: CASSLTPGQKTYEQYF
V: TRBV7-9; length: 17; J: TRBJ2-6; CDR3: CASSFSWTGSGANVLTF
V: TRBV5-1; length: 13; J: TRBJ2-5; CDR3: CASNERPQGTQYF
V: TRBV4-1; length: 16; J: TRBJ2-5; CDR3: CASSDKRASGVVTQYF
V: TRBV30; length: 12; J: TRBJ1-2; CDR3: CAWFRQGLSYTF
V: TRBV19; length: 10; J: TRBJ1-4; CDR3: CASSEEKLFF
V: TRBV5-1; length: 13; J: TRBJ1-2; CDR3: CASSLTTTYGYTF
V: TRBV27; length: 14; J: TRBJ1-6; CDR3: CASSYSGPLSPLHF
V: TRBV5-1; length: 13; J: TRBJ2-5; CDR3: CASSISSQGMQYF
V: TRBV2; length: 15; J: TRBJ1-5; CDR3: CATREGTILNQPQHF
V: TRBV19; length: 13; J: TRBJ2-7; CDR3: CASRREPLKEQYF
V: TRBV4-1; length: 13; J: TRBJ1-5; CDR3: CASSQGGNQPQHF
V: TRBV19; length: 17; J: TRBJ2-3; CDR3: CASSDQPLVMGADTQYF
V: TRBV4-3; length: 15; J: TRBJ2-7; CDR3: CASSQDQGFSYEQYF
V: TRBV6-6; length: 11; J: TRBJ1-2; CDR3: CASTSGYGYTF
V: TRBV7-2; length: 13; J: TRBJ1-2; CDR3: CASSLGLVGGYTF
V: TRBV6-5; length: 15; J: TRBJ2-3; CDR3: CASSYLGTATDTQYF
V: TRBV7-2; length: 12; J: TRBJ2-7; CDR3: CASSLGEYEQYF
V: TRBV6-1; length: 12; J: TRBJ2-3; CDR3: CASSGGRDTQYF
V: TRBV7-8; length: 14; J: TRBJ1-5; CDR3: CASSSPYSNQPQHF
V: TRBV21-1; length: 15; J: TRBJ1-2; CDR3: CASSKETGRTYGYTF
V: TRBV7-3; length: 12; J: TRBJ2-2; CDR3: CASSFPPGELFF
V: TRBV29-1; length: 15; J: TRBJ1-3; CDR3: CSVPLQGSGGNTIYF
V: TRBV5-1; length: 15; J: TRBJ2-1; CDR3: CASSWAGSQANEQFF
V: TRBV5-6; length: 15; J: TRBJ2-7; CDR3: CASSSRWQGGYEQYF
V: TRBV6-4; length: 15; J: TRBJ1-1; CDR3: CASSDTRDRDTEAFF
V: TRBV5-1; length: 14; J: TRBJ1-1; CDR3: CASSLTGLKTEAFF
V: TRBV11-2; length: 13; J: TRBJ2-1; CDR3: CASSLDLSGEQFF
V: TRBV9; length: 13; J: TRBJ2-1; CDR3: CASSVGSYNEQFF
V: TRBV2; length: 13; J: TRBJ2-5; CDR3: CASRGRDQETQYF
V: TRBV2; length: 17; J: TRBJ2-7; CDR3: CASSERRLAGGGYEQYF
V: TRBV5-1; length: 13; J: TRBJ1-1; CDR3: CASSTGANTEAFF
V: TRBV6-1; length: 13; J: TRBJ1-2; CDR3: CASRPGQTYGYTF
V: TRBV5-1; length: 14; J: TRBJ2-7; CDR3: CASSFSSVTYEQYF
V: TRBV18; length: 15; J: TRBJ1-1; CDR3: CASSPTGQANTEAFF
V: TRBV11-3; length: 14; J: TRBJ1-1; CDR3: CASSLAGGYTEAFF
V: TRBV4-2; length: 19; J: TRBJ2-5; CDR3: CASSQDSSVASGGSKTQYF
V: TRBV6-1; length: 15; J: TRBJ1-1; CDR3: CASSELTVANTEAFF
V: TRBV4-2; length: 14; J: TRBJ2-3; CDR3: CASSQELVEDTQYF
V: TRBV6-1; length: 14; J: TRBJ2-2; CDR3: CASSSPRSAGELFF
V: TRBV5-1; length: 15; J: NA; CDR3: CASSLRTGKSYEQYF
V: TRBV9; length: 14; J: TRBJ2-5; CDR3: CASSAGAGSETQYF
V: TRBV5-6; length: 11; J: TRBJ1-1; CDR3: CASSLAGEAFF
V: TRBV6-1; length: 13; J: TRBJ2-5; CDR3: CAGRSLGGGTQYF
V: TRBV9; length: 15; J: TRBJ1-4; CDR3: CASSLQQGPNEKLFF
V: TRBV29-1; length: 12; J: TRBJ1-2; CDR3: CSVGPGQAGNTF
V: TRBV28; length: 14; J: TRBJ2-7; CDR3: CASSPDRREPYQYF
V: TRBV7-3; length: 14; J: TRBJ2-3; CDR3: CASSLKGQTDTQYF
V: TRBV6-6; length: 15; J: TRBJ2-1; CDR3: CASSYEPSPKNEQFF
V: TRBV5-1; length: 14; J: TRBJ1-4; CDR3: CASSPGLRSEKLFF
V: TRBV7-9; length: 15; J: TRBJ1-3; CDR3: CASSLQTGTGNTIYF
V: TRBV18; length: 13; J: TRBJ2-1; CDR3: CASCRVVDNEQFF
V: TRBV6-5; length: 12; J: TRBJ2-7; CDR3: CASSRTGSEQYF
V: TRBV7-2; length: 14; J: TRBJ2-5; CDR3: CASSRGLFQETQYF
V: TRBV5-4; length: 12; J: TRBJ2-1; CDR3: CASSLGRDEQFF
V: TRBV5-4; length: 12; J: TRBJ2-1; CDR3: CASRRFGNEQFF